This TCR beta chain was obtained from a study of beta chain features in type 1 diabetes (dated by TCRdb to 2016 to 2018). Turning to the overall study: No differences in mean age, gender distribution, total cell number or subset yield were found between patients and healthy donors. The study compared the TCRB repertoires of sorted circulating CD4+ T cell subsets in recently diagnosed type 1 diabetes patients with those in matched healthy donors. Regulatory and stem cell-like memory subsets were isolated from only 8 patients and roughly eight healthy donors, whereas naive and central memory subsets came from all 28 donors. Across all samples, approximately 100 million sorted cells were examined, and cell number per subset correlated strongly with RNA yield.

The CDR3 numbers 19 residues from cysteine through phenylalanine. The only DNA kept is the CDR3, 57 bases in frame from the first base. CDR1 KGHSH and CDR2 LQKENI are derived from the germline V gene. The junction shows trimming of 2 bases on V and 0 bases on J, plus 17 bases between the germline ends. Overall results and qualifications from the work: In all four CD4+ subsets, TCRB CDR3 length was moderately but significantly shorter in type 1 diabetes patients. At VDJ recombination sites, patients with type 1 diabetes made fewer insertions and deleted more nucleotides, a pattern implying thymic rearrangement abnormalities. Because cDNA rather than genomic DNA was sequenced, highly expressing activated cells could have been over-represented, although no difference in activation and CD3 levels was found between groups. HLA sub-analyses involved small numbers of individuals, so any influence of HLA type on TCRB rearrangement remained unresolved. PCR may preferentially amplify shorter templates, but because patient and control samples were amplified and corrected together, any resulting skew would affect both groups equally. Naive, central memory and regulatory TCRB repertoires appeared to be more similar among patients than among healthy donors.

Each donor gave one peripheral blood draw, averaging approximately 120 mL, which was collected into heparinised tubes. Naive, central memory, regulatory and stem cell-like memory CD4+ T cells were sorted on a BD FACSAria II using a panel including CD45RO, CCR7, CD25, CD127, CD95 and CD27. Purity was above 95% for every sorted population. Right away, PBMCs were isolated by Lymphoprep density gradient centrifugation and were stained directly, with no culture step. So that batch effects would be minimized, each experiment stained and sorted samples in pairs, pairing one healthy donor with one patient. All of the isolated RNA was reverse transcribed with the High Capacity cDNA Reverse Transcription Kit, so expressed TCRB transcripts were sequenced. Deep immunoSEQ sequencing was performed on naive, central memory and regulatory T cell samples, with an average of about 3.6 million total reads per sample. Sorted cells were lysed in RLT buffer, and RNA was extracted using DNase-treated RNeasy Micro or Mini kits according to cell number. Each cell subset was processed on its own to prevent cross-contamination, while patient and healthy donor samples were processed together. TCRB sequences were amplified from cDNA with the immunoSEQ multiplex PCR, producing 87-bp fragments spanning the CDR3 region. Sequencing of the amplicons was done on the Illumina HiSeq platform. The authors' analysis ran thus. Synthetic template baselines were used to correct PCR bias computationally, reads within Hamming distance 2 were collapsed together, and singletons that could not be merged were discarded. By aligning reads against IMGT, V, D and J genes, CDR3 length, and insertions or deletions at six rearrangement sites were assigned. Within each subset, clonotype counts were normalized to sorted cell number, and only after that were true diversity and Gini coefficients computed with the tcR R package. The overlap coefficient, calculated on TCRB nucleotide sequences, was used to measure repertoire sharing. Entries here come from immuneACCESS through TCRdb and include only in-frame sequences with V and J called. Some clones fail to appear in such tables; in the studies checked, an unresolved V gene covers under half of the shortfall, and the cause of the remainder is unknown. The V and J calls and clone size were taken over from that table, and D and trimming were inferred from the DNA. This sample is represented by approximately 60,000 clones; approximately 59% of them were singletons. Jointly, the top ten make up 2.2% of the sample.

The table lists this clone with a count of one. No cognate antigen has been identified for it. No base quality information exists; no much larger clone differs at one position. The chain uses TRBV18 and TRBJ2-6, with TRBD1 tentatively as D gene (7 bases match). This clonotype was sampled from a woman under 30 in good health. The specimen sequenced was Tregs from blood. The sample's cell subset or site label, decoded: regulatory CD4+ T cells. The DNA reads as follows: TGTGCCAGCTCACCATTCGGAGGGGGCGCCCCCTCTGGGGCCAACGTCCTGACTTTC. This sequence encodes CASSPFGGGAPSGANVLTF.